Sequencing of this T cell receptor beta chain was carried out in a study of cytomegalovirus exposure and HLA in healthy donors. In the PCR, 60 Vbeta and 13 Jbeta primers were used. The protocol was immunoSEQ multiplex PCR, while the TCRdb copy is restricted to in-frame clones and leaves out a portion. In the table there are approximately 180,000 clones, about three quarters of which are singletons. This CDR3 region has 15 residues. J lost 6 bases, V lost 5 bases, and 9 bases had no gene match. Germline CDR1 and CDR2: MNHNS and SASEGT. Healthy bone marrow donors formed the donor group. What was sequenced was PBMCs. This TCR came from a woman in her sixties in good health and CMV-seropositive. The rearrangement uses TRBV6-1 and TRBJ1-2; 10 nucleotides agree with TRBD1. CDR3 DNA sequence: TGTGCCAGCAGTTCAGGGGGGACAGGGGAAGATGGCTACACCTTC. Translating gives CASSSGGTGEDGYTF.